This TCR beta chain was captured by sequencing in a study of T cells in Graves' hyperthyroidism and ophthalmopathy. Study-level information: The blood sample was taken at first diagnosis, before treatment began.

The authors deemed Graves' hyperthyroidism stable absent ophthalmopathy progression within 18 months. On this clonotype: Antigen specificity is unknown.

Study observations and caveats: Among clonotypes expanded in thyroid above 0.001, most were also found in blood. Classification by a 13 V-J model distinguished ophthalmopathy from stable hyperthyroidism.

J lost 7 bases, V lost 4 bases, and 6 bases had no gene match. Germline V gene sequence: CDR1 MNHEY, CDR2 SMNVEV (reference sequence). This CDR3 contains 14 residues. TCR beta CDR3 regions were amplified from RNA. The HTBI set primed first-round TCR CDR3 RT-PCR. One entry per CDR3 protein, called by TCRdb with MiXCR from the multiplex PCR reads. The profile shows under 650,000 distinct CDR3 sequences, around 16% of them singletons. The J gene is TRBJ2-1, the V gene TRBV27, with TRBD2 matching 8 bases. The sequenced material came from blood. The sequence came from a woman aged 25 to 45 with Graves' hyperthyroidism. The CDR3 DNA follows: TGTGCCAGCAGTTCGCCCGGGGGGGGGAATGAGCAGTTCTTC. Translated: CASSSPGGGNEQFF.